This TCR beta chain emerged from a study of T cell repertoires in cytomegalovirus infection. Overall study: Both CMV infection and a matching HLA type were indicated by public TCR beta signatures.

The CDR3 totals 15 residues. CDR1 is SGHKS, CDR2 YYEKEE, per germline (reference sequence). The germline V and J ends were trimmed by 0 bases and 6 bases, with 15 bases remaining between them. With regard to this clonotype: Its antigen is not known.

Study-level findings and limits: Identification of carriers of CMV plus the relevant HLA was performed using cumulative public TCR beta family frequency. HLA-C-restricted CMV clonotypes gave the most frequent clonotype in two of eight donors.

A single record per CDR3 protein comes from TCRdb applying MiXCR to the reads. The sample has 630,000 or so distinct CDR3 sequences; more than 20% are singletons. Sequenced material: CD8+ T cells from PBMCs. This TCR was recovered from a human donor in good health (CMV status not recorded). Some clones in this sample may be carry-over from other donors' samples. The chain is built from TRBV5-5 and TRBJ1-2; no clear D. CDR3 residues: CASSLAKRPVDGYTF. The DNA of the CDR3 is TGTGCCAGCAGCTTGGCCAAACGGCCTGTCGATGGCTACACCTTC.